This TCR beta chain was retrieved from a study of blood T cell repertoires in COVID-19. Clones were read by immunoSEQ multiplex PCR, and TCRdb kept only the in-frame ones, dropping some. There are some 78,000 clones in the sample; about 89% occur only once, and around 4.5% lies in the top ten. V gave up 6 bases and J gave up 8 bases; unmatched junction bases: 12. Per the germline V gene, CDR1 is KGHSH and CDR2 is LQKENI. CDR3 length: 15 amino acids. The clonotype was recovered from a man aged 50 to 60 with active or convalescent COVID-19. The chain is built from TRBV18 and TRBJ2-1, with 8 positions matching TRBD1. The source material was peripheral blood. CDR3 region: CASSSTGAGSDEQFF. CDR3 nucleotide sequence: TGTGCCAGCTCGTCGACAGGGGCAGGTTCGGATGAGCAGTTCTTC.